This T cell receptor beta chain originates from a study of blood T cell repertoires in COVID-19. All enrollees were about 18 to 89 years old and from around 25 US areas. Participants had their cohort set by participant-reported clinical history. Cohort 3 donors counted as recovered after two negative PCRs, clearance, or resolved symptoms. Study processing details: It was from reference gene primer amplification that nucleated cell counts were estimated. Sequenced by immunoSEQ multiplex PCR; TCRdb stores in-frame clones only, minus some. The V and J calls and clone size were taken over from that table, and D and trimming were inferred from the DNA. The repertoire consists of 350,000 to 450,000 clones, with 80% to 90% occurring once and the leading ten covering more than 0.95%. The specimen was PBMCs or T cells enriched from blood (not recorded which). The receptor comes from a man aged 30 to 39 who had recovered from COVID-19.

The CDR3 loop reads CASSQANTEAFF. The CDR3 DNA follows: TGCGCCAGCAGCCAGGCGAACACTGAAGCTTTCTTT. The V gene is TRBV4-1, the J gene TRBJ1-1; D gene uncertain. V dropped 3 bases and J dropped 1 base, with 3 bases sitting between them. Germline V gene data show CDR1 as MGHRA and CDR2 as YSYEKL. The CDR3 consists of 12 residues.